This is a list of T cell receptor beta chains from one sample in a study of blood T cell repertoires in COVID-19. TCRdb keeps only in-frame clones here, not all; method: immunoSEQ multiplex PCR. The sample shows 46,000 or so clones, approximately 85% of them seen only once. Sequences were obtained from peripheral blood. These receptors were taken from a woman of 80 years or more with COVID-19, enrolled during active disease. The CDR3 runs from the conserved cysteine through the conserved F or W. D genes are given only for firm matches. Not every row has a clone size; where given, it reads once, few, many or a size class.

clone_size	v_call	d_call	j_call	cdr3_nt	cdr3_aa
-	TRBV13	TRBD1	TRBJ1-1	TGTGCCAGCTCCCCCCCAGGGGGAACCCTGAACACTGAAGCTTTCTTT	CASSPPGGTLNTEAFF
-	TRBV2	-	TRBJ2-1	TGTGCCAGCAGTGACAGGTACACGGGAATACTTGAGCAGTTCTTC	CASSDRYTGILEQFF
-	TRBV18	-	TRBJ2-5	TGTGCCAGCTCACCAATTGACAGTCAAGAGACCCAGTACTTC	CASSPIDSQETQYF
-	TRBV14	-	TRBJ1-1	TGTGCCAGCACCCCTCACTCACCTATGAACACTGAAGCTTTCTTT	CASTPHSPMNTEAFF
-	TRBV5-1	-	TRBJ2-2	TGCGCCAGCAGCTCTAGGGGGGGACGGAACACCGGGGAGCTGTTTTTT	CASSSRGGRNTGELFF
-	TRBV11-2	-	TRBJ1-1	TGTGCCAGCAGCTTAGGACTGAGGAGGGATCGCAACACTGAAGCTTTCTTT	CASSLGLRRDRNTEAFF
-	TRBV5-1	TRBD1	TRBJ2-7	TGCGCCAGCAGCCTGGGACAGGGGGCGATGGGCGAGCAGTACTTC	CASSLGQGAMGEQYF
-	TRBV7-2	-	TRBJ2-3	TGTGCCAGCAGCTTACCTAGCACAGATACGCAGTATTTT	CASSLPSTDTQYF
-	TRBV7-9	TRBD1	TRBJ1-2	TGTGCCAGCAGCTGGGACAGCTATGGCTACACCTTC	CASSWDSYGYTF
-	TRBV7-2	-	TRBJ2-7	TGTGCCAGCAGCTTAGTTAACTACGAGCAGTACTTC	CASSLVNYEQYF
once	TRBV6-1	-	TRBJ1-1	TGTGCCAGCAGGGGGCAGGGGATGAACACTGAAGCTTTCTTT	CASRGQGMNTEAFF
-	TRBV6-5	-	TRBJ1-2	TGTGCCAGCAGGGCCGGTAAGAGGGGCTACACCTTC	CASRAGKRGYTF
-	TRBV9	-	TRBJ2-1	TGTGCCAGCAGCGTAGAACAGGATCTCTACAATGAGCAGTTCTTC	CASSVEQDLYNEQFF
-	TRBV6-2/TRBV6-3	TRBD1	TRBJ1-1	TGTGCCAGCAGTTTGGACAGGGCTAACACTGAAGCTTTCTTT	CASSLDRANTEAFF
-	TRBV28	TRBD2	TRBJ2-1	TGTGCCAGCAGTTTAATCGGGGCGGGAGGCGGTGAGCAGTTCTTC	CASSLIGAGGGEQFF
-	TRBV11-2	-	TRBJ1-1	TGTGCCAGCAGCTCCTCGACAGGGAACACTGAAGCTTTCTTT	CASSSSTGNTEAFF
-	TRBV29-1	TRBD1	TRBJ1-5	TGCAGCGTTGACTACCTGGGACAGAGAAATCAGCCCCAGCATTTT	CSVDYLGQRNQPQHF
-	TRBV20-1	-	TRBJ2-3	TGCAGTGCCACATCGGATACGCAGTATTTT	CSATSDTQYF
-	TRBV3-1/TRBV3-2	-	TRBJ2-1	TGTGCCAGCAGCCAACAAAACTCACCCTACAATGAGCAGTTCTTC	CASSQQNSPYNEQFF
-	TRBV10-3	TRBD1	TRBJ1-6	TGTGCCATCAGACCACAGGGGGAAAATTCACCCCTCCACTTT	CAIRPQGENSPLHF
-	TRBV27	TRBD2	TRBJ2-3	TGTGCCAGCAGTTTGAGGGAGGGGAAGACGCAGTATTTT	CASSLREGKTQYF
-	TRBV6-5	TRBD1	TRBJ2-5	TGTGCCAGCAGCAGACAGGGTGGGGAGACCCAGTACTTC	CASSRQGGETQYF